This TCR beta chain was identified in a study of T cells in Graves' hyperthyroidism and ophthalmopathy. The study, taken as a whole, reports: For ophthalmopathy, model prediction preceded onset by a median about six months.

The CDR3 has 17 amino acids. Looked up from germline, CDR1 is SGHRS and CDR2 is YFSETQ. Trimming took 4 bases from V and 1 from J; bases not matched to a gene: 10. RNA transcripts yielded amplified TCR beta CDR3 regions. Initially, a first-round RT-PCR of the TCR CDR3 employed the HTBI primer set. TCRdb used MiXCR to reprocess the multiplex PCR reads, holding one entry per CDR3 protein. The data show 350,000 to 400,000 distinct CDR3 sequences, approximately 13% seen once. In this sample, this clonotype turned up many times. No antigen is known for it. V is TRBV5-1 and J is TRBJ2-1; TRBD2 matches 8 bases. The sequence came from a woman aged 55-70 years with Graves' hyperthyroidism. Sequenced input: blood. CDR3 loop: CASSPVAGGGSYNEQFF. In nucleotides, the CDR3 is TGCGCCAGCAGCCCCGTGGCGGGAGGCGGTTCCTACAATGAGCAGTTCTTC.